This TCR beta chain was found in a study of blood T cells in healthy people across ages. A sample-barcoded 5' primer and a J-beta primer mix were used in a second PCR of about 6 to 12 cycles. Using its own MiXCR run on the 5' RACE reads, TCRdb lists one record per CDR3 protein. The data show about 1.7 million distinct CDR3 sequences, about 30% seen once. This CDR3 has 18 amino acids. A note on this clonotype: Its antigen is currently unknown. One end of the junction varies from germline; a read error may be responsible.

Findings and limits, study-wide: Comparison with aged donors showed that long-lived donors had more naive CD4+ cells and higher diversity. Total diversity from one million sequenced T cells was likely underestimated.

The specimen sequenced was blood. The J gene is TRBJ2-5, the V gene TRBV12-3 or TRBV12-4; D may be TRBD2 (6 bases). This clonotype originated in a woman in her 30s in good health. The CDR3 coding sequence is TGTGCCAGTAGTTTAAGTCGCTTGCGGGGCTACTCCCAAGAGACCCAGTACTTC. Translating it yields CASSLSRLRGYSQETQYF.